The 9 T cell receptor beta chains listed next were all sequenced from one sample in a study of T cells in tumors after PD-1 blockade. Data came from immunoSEQ multiplex PCR; TCRdb stores just in-frame clones and leaves some out. Of fewer than 50,000 clones in the sample, over 75% were seen once. The sample here was PBMCs, taken before anti-PD-1 treatment. The receptors here all came from a human donor with basal cell carcinoma.

The chain is built from TRBV21-1 and TRBJ1-4. TRBV21-1 is deemed a pseudogene. The CDR3 length is 18 residues. The CDR3 protein is CASTGREAPLATNEKLFF. CDR3 DNA sequence: TGTGCCTCAACGGGGAGGGAGGCCCCCCTTGCAACTAATGAAAAACTGTTTTTT.

The chain has TRBV12-3 or TRBV12-4 and TRBJ2-7, with TRBD2 as a possible D gene (5 bases). The CDR3 sequence is 13 residues long. Deletions cut 5 bases from V and 2 bases from J, with 10 bases between. CDR3 amino acids: CASSAGQPYEQYF. Written as DNA, the CDR3 is TGTGCCAGCAGTGCGGGCCAACCCTACGAGCAGTACTTC.

The genes are TRBV2 and TRBJ2-4, with D unresolved. V lost 5 bases, J lost 7 bases, and 9 bases lay in between. Looked up from germline, CDR1 is SNHLY and CDR2 is FYNNEI. This CDR3 has 12 residues. The CDR3 DNA is TGTGCCAGCAGTCCCGACAAGAACATTCAGTACTTC. Protein: CASSPDKNIQYF.

The chain employs TRBV6-5 and TRBJ1-1; no firm D call. CDR1 is MNHEY and CDR2 is SVGAGI in the germline V gene. V was trimmed by 6 bases and J by 1 base, leaving 12 bases between them. The CDR3 spans 14 residues. CDR3 DNA sequence: TGTGCCAGCAGAGATAACCCAGAGAACACTGAAGCTTTCTTT. It specifies CASRDNPENTEAFF.

This chain uses TRBV15 with TRBJ2-7, with 16 positions matching TRBD2. The germline gives CDR1 LNHNV, CDR2 YYDKDF (reference sequence). This CDR3 spans 16 amino acids. V was pared by 5 bases and J by 2 bases, with 3 bases of the junction left unmatched. CDR3 bases: TGTGCCACCAGCGATGGGACTAGCGGGGGGGCCTACGAGCAGTACTTC. This translates into CATSDGTSGGAYEQYF.

This clone was seen just once. DNA of the CDR3: TGTGCCAGCAGTTCCGGACAGATCTCCTACAATGAGCAGTTCTTC. Translating gives CASSSGQISYNEQFF. The chain carries TRBV6-5 and TRBJ2-1; a possible D gene is TRBD1 (6 bases). CDR3 length equals 15 residues. V lost 4 bases to trimming and J lost 0 bases, with 10 bases between them. Germline V gene sequence: CDR1 MNHEY, CDR2 SVGAGI.

This rearrangement joins TRBV6-4 to TRBJ1-4; maybe TRBD1 (6 bases). The CDR3 runs 17 residues. The germline V gene encodes CDR1 MRHNA and CDR2 SNTAGT. V shed 0 bases and J shed 7 bases, with 18 bases lying between them. The CDR3: CASSDSSHRVLIEKLFF. DNA for the CDR3: TGTGCCAGCAGTGACTCGTCCCACAGGGTGCTTATTGAAAAACTGTTTTTT.

The genes are TRBV7-9 and TRBJ2-7, with D possibly being TRBD1 or TRBD2 (5 bases each). Germline CDR1 and CDR2: SEHNR and FQNEAQ (reference sequence). The CDR3 length is 13 residues. V was shortened by 2 bases and J by 5 bases, with 10 bases between the two germline ends. The chain's CDR3 is CASSLYGTDEQYF. The CDR3 DNA follows: TGTGCCAGCAGCTTATATGGGACCGACGAGCAGTACTTC. Complete variable domain (other parts from reference TRBV7-9 and TRBJ2-7): DTGVSQNPRHKITKRGQNVTFRCDPISEHNRLYWYRQTLGQGPEFLTYFQNEAQLEKSRLLSDRFSAERPKGSFSTLEIQRTEQGDSAMYLCASSLYGTDEQYFGPGTRLTVT.

The chain links TRBV11-3 to TRBJ2-6, with a possible D match to TRBD2 (6 bases). Germline V lookup: CDR1 SGHNT, CDR2 YENEEA. The length of the CDR3 is 18 residues. V shed 5 bases and J shed 0 bases, with 17 bases lying between them. The CDR3 DNA reads as TGTGCCAGCAGCCCCCAAAGGGACTTTAGCTCTGGGGCCAACGTCCTGACTTTC. Encoded protein: CASSPQRDFSSGANVLTF.